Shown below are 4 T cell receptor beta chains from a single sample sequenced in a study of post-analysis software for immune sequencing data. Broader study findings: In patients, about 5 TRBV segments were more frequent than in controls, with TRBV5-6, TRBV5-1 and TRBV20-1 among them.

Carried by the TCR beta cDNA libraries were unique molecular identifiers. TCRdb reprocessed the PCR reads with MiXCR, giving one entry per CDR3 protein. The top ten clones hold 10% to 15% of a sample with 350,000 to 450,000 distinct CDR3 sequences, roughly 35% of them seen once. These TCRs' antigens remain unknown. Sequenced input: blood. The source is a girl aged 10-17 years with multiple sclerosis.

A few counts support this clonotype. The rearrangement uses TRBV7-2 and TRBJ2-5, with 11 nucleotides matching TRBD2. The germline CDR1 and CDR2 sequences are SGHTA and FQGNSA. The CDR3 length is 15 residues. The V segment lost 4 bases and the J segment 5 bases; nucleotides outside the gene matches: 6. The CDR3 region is CASSYSGGAWETQYF. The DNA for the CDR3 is TGTGCCAGCAGCTATAGCGGGGGGGCTTGGGAGACCCAGTACTTC.

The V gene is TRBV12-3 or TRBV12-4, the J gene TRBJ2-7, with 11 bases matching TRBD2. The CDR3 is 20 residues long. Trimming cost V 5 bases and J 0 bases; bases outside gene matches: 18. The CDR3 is CASSSETSGRGNRVSYEQYF. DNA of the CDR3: TGTGCCAGCAGTAGCGAAACTAGCGGGAGAGGGAATCGGGTCTCCTACGAGCAGTACTTC.

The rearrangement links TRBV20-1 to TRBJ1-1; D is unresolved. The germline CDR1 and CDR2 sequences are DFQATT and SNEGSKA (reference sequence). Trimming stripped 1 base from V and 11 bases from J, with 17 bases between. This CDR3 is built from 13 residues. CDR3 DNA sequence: TGCAGTGCTAGAGCCCTGCGGTCGGCGATCGCTTTCTTT. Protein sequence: CSARALRSAIAFF.

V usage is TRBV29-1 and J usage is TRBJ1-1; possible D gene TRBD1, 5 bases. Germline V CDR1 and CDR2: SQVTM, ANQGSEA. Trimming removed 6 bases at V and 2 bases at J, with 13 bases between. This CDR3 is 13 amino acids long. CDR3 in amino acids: CSVNRILNTEAFF. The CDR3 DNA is TGCAGCGTAAACAGGATCCTTAACACTGAAGCTTTCTTT.